What follows are 13 T cell receptor beta chains derived from one specimen sequenced in a study of CD8+ T cells in alopecia areata. Once RNA had been extracted, it was reverse transcribed into cDNA to act as the sequencing template. Clones were read by immunoSEQ multiplex PCR, and TCRdb kept only the in-frame ones, dropping some. The sample lists about 200,000 clones, around two fifths occurring once. Treatment reported: oral pan-JAK inhibitor, 5-10 mg twice daily. The source was CD4+ T cells sorted from blood, collected at approximately week 30, from a patient treated with tofacitinib. All receptors derive from a human donor with alopecia areata.

The chain couples TRBV7-9 to TRBJ1-1, with TRBD1 as a possible D gene (5 bases). Per germline, CDR1 SEHNR and CDR2 FQNEAQ (reference sequence). The CDR3 extends over 16 amino acids. V gave up 2 bases and J gave up 5 bases, with 18 bases separating them. The CDR3: CASSLNRAGRRTEAFF. The CDR3, as DNA: TGTGCCAGCAGCTTAAATAGGGCAGGGAGGAGAACTGAAGCTTTCTTT.

This clone was seen only a few times. V usage is TRBV19 and J usage is TRBJ2-7; 8 bases match TRBD2. The CDR3 loop spans 15 amino acids. Unmatched junction bases numbered 9, after V lost 5 bases and J lost 3 bases. Germline V CDR1 and CDR2: LNHDA, SQIVND (reference sequence). CDR3 in amino acids: CASSSKSLAGYEQYF. Here the CDR3 DNA reads TGTGCCAGTAGTTCAAAGTCGCTAGCGGGCTACGAGCAGTACTTC.

The chain joins TRBV29-1 to TRBJ1-5, with D possibly matching TRBD1 (5 bases). CDR3 length equals 14 residues. Trimming cost V 4 bases and J 2 bases, with 12 bases left between them. Germline CDR1 is SQVTM and CDR2 is ANQGSEA. The CDR3 DNA sequence: TGCAGCGTTGGAGATGGGGGTGGCAATCAGCCCCAGCATTTT. Translated, it gives CSVGDGGGNQPQHF.

J is TRBJ1-1 and V is TRBV11-2; D ambiguous. This CDR3 spans 16 amino acids. Trimming cost V 1 base and J 0 bases, with 12 bases left between them. Germline V CDR1 and CDR2: SGHAT, FQNNGV. CDR3 sequence reads: CASSLVALGLNTEAFF. The DNA for the CDR3 is TGTGCCAGCAGCTTAGTGGCGCTGGGCTTGAACACTGAAGCTTTCTTT.

This clone was seen a few times. The chain carries TRBV7-2 and TRBJ2-2; D is tentatively TRBD1 or TRBD2 (5 bases each). Germline V gene lookup returns CDR1 SGHTA and CDR2 FQGNSA. Trimming removed 5 bases at V and 6 bases at J, with 22 bases between. The CDR3 runs 17 residues. For the CDR3, the DNA is TGTGCCAGCAGCCCCGGGGCTTCCGCTATGAGCCCCGGGGAGCTGTTTTTT. Translating gives CASSPGASAMSPGELFF.

The chain is built from TRBV12-5 and TRBJ2-3; D remains unclear. The germline CDR1 and CDR2 sequences are LGHNT and FRNRAP. This CDR3 contains 13 residues. Trimming shortened V by 7 bases and J by 2 bases, and 10 bases separated the two germline ends. CDR3 loop: CASAARNTDTQYF. CDR3 coding DNA: TGTGCTAGTGCTGCAAGAAACACAGATACGCAGTATTTT.

This sequence joins TRBV5-1 and TRBJ1-2; D perhaps matches TRBD1 (5 bases). This CDR3 has 15 amino acids. The V and J ends lost 2 bases and 1 base respectively, with 12 bases between them. CDR1 is SGHRS, CDR2 YFSETQ, per germline. The CDR3 coding sequence is TGCGCCAGCAGCTTTCAGGGTACGGGTAACTATGGCTACACCTTC. It is translated as CASSFQGTGNYGYTF.

This clone has just a few counts. The V call is TRBV19, the J call TRBJ1-6, with D perhaps TRBD1 (6 bases). Germline V gene sequence: CDR1 LNHDA, CDR2 SQIVND (reference sequence). The V gene lost 3 bases and the J gene lost 17 bases, with 20 bases spanning the gap. This CDR3 is 14 amino acids long. The CDR3 spells CASSMTGPARGFHF. Here the CDR3 DNA reads TGTGCCAGTAGTATGACAGGTCCCGCTCGTGGCTTCCACTTT.

A few counts support this clone. J is TRBJ1-1 and V is TRBV29-1; 7 bases align to TRBD1. CDR1 is SQVTM and CDR2 is ANQGSEA in the germline V gene. V lost 6 bases to trimming and J lost 3 bases; unmatched junction nucleotides: 10. This CDR3 region has 14 residues. In DNA form, the CDR3 reads TGCAGCGTCTTAGGGGGCGCCGGGTACACTGAAGCTTTCTTT. Protein: CSVLGGAGYTEAFF.

The rearrangement joins TRBV18 to TRBJ1-5, with 9 bases identical to TRBD1. The germline gives CDR1 KGHSH, CDR2 LQKENI. The ends lost 6 bases at V and 1 base at J; junction bases unmatched: 4. The CDR3 spans 15 residues. The CDR3 reads CASSQGQGSNQPQHF. DNA for the CDR3: TGTGCCAGCTCCCAGGGACAGGGAAGCAATCAGCCCCAGCATTTT.

The chain employs TRBV29-1 and TRBJ1-4; no definite D call. Trimming removed 7 bases at V and 4 bases at J, with 4 bases between. This CDR3 is 10 amino acids long. Germline CDR1 and CDR2: SQVTM and ANQGSEA. In DNA form, the CDR3 reads TGCAGCGCCGTTAATGAAAAACTGTTTTTT. This codes for CSAVNEKLFF.

This chain connects TRBV9 to TRBJ1-2; D is ambiguous. Trimming shortened V by 2 bases and J by 4 bases, and 9 bases separated the two germline ends. CDR1 and CDR2 from the germline V gene are SGDLS and YYNGEE. The CDR3 spans 13 residues. CDR3 in amino acids: CASSVTDGYGYTF. CDR3 nucleotide sequence: TGTGCCAGCAGCGTGACGGACGGCTATGGCTACACCTTC.

This clone showed up just a few times. The chain uses TRBV29-1 and TRBJ1-1; maybe TRBD1 (5 bases). The CDR3 covers 13 residues. CDR1 is SQVTM and CDR2 is ANQGSEA in the germline V gene. The V and J ends lost 5 bases and 10 bases respectively, with 20 bases between them. This chain's CDR3 is CSVRFKVQGTAFF. In nucleotides, the CDR3 is TGCAGCGTTCGATTCAAGGTCCAGGGTACAGCTTTCTTT. Variable domain in full (rest from reference TRBV29-1 and TRBJ1-1): SAVISQKPSRDICQRGTSLTIQCQVDSQVTMMFWYRQQPGQSLTLIATANQGSEATYESGFVIDKFPISRPNLTFSTLTVSNMSPEDSSIYLCSVRFKVQGTAFFGQGTRLTVV.